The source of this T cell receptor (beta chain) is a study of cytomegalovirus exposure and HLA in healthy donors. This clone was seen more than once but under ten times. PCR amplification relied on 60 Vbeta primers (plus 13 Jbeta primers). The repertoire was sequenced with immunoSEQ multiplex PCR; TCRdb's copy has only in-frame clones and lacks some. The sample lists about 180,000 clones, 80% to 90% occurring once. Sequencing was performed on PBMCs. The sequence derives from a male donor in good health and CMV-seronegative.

This CDR3 reads CASSLDGEPGYTF. CDR3 DNA sequence: TGCGCCAGCAGCTTGGACGGGGAGCCTGGCTACACCTTC. The rearrangement uses TRBV5-1 and TRBJ1-2; D remains ambiguous. This CDR3 has 13 amino acids. V was clipped by 0 bases and J by 7 bases, with 10 bases between them. In germline, CDR1 is SGHRS, CDR2 YFSETQ.